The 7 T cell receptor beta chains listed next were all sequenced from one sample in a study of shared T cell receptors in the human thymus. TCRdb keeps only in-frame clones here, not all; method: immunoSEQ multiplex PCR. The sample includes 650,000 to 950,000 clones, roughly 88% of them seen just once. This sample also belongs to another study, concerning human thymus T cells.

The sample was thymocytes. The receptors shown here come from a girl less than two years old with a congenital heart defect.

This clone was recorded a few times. CDR3 sequence reads: CASSPDRGCEQYF. The CDR3 DNA is TGCGCCAGCAGCCCGGACAGGGGCTGCGAGCAGTACTTC. The chain couples TRBV5-1 to TRBJ2-7; TRBD1 matches at 9 bases. The CDR3 sequence is 13 residues long. V shed 4 bases, J shed 6 bases, and the junction held 5 bases outside the gene matches. Germline V gene sequence: CDR1 SGHRS, CDR2 YFSETQ.

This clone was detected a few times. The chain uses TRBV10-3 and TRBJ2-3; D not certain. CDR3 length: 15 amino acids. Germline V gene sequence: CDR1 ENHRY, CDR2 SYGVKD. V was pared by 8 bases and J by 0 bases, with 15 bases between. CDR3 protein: CAILAFVGSTDTQYF. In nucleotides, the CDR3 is TGTGCCATCTTGGCCTTCGTCGGGAGCACAGATACGCAGTATTTT.

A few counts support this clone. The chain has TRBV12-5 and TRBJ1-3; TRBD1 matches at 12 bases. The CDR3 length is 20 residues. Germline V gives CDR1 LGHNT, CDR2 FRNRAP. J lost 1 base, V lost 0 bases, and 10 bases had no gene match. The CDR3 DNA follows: TGTGCTAGTGGTTTGGTACAGGGACAGGGGGCGCCGACGTCTGGAAACACCATATATTTT. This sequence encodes CASGLVQGQGAPTSGNTIYF. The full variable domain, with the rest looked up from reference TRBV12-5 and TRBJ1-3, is DARVTQTPRHKVTEMGQEVTMRCQPILGHNTVFWYRQTMMQGLELLAYFRNRAPLDDSGMPKDRFSAEMPDATLATLKIQPSEPRDSAVYFCASGLVQGQGAPTSGNTIYFGEGSWLTVV.

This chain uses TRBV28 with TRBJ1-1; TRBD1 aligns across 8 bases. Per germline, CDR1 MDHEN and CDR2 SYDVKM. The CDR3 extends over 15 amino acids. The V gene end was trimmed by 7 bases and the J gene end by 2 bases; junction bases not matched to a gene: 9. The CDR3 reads CASTLTGDDNTEAFF. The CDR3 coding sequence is TGTGCCAGCACCCTGACAGGGGATGATAACACTGAAGCTTTCTTT.

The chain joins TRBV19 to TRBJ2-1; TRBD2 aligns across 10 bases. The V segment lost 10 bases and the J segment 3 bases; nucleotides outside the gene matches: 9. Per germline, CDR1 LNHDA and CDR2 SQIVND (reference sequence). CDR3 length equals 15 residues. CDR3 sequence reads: CATKAGGTLYNEQFF. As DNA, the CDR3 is TGTGCCACCAAAGCGGGGGGGACTCTCTACAATGAGCAGTTCTTC.

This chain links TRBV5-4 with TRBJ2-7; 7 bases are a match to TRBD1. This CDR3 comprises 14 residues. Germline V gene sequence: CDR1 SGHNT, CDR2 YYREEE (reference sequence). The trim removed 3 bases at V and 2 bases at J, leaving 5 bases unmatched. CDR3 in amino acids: CASSSRDSPYEQYF. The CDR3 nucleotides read TGTGCCAGCAGCTCCCGGGACAGCCCCTACGAGCAGTACTTC.

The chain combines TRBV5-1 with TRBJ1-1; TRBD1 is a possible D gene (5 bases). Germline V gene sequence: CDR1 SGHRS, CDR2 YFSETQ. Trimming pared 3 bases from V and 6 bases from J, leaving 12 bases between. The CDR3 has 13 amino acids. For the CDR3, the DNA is TGCGCCAGCAGCTCAGGGTTTCAGGCTGAAGCTTTCTTT. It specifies CASSSGFQAEAFF.